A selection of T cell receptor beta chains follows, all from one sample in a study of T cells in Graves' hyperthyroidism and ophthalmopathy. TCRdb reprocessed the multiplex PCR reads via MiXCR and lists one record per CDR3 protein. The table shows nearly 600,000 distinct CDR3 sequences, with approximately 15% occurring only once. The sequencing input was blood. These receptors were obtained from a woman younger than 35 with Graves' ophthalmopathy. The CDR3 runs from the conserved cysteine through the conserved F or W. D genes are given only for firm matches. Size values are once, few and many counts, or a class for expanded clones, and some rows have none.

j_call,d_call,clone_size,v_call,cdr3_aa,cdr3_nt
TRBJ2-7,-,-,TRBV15,CATSRGPDGGTFHEQYF,TGTGCCACCAGCAGAGGGCCGGATGGAGGGACCTTCCACGAGCAGTACTTC
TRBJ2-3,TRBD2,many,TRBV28,CASSLLASGSTDTQYF,TGTGCCAGCAGTTTACTTGCTAGCGGGAGCACAGATACGCAGTATTTT
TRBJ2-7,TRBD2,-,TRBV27,CASSLVPSGSYEQYF,TGTGCCAGCAGTTTAGTGCCTAGCGGGAGTTACGAGCAGTACTTC
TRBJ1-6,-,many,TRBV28,CASSLQISPSPLHF,TGTGCCAGCAGTCTTCAGATTTCTCCGTCACCCCTCCACTTT
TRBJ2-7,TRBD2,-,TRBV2,CASSRRPAGVEQYF,TGTGCCAGCAGCCGAAGACCAGCGGGAGTCGAGCAGTACTTC
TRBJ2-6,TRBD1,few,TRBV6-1,CASSNDRGTGANVLTF,TGTGCCAGCAGTAACGACAGGGGGACTGGGGCCAACGTCCTGACTTTC
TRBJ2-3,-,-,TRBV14,CANSLTGTTDTQYF,TGTGCCAACAGCCTTACAGGGACCACAGATACGCAGTATTTT
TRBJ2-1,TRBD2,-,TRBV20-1,CSVTGLAVYNEQFF,TGCAGTGTCACCGGACTAGCGGTGTACAATGAGCAGTTCTTC
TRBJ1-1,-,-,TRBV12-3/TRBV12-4,CASEGPNTEAFF,TGTGCCTCAGAGGGACCGAACACTGAAGCTTTCTTT
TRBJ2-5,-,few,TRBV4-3,CASSQDAGETQYF,TGCGCCAGCAGCCAAGATGCGGGGGAGACCCAGTACTTC
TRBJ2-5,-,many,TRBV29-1,CSVRGLSGQETQYF,TGCAGTGTGAGGGGGTTGAGTGGGCAAGAGACCCAGTACTTC
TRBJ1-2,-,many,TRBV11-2,CASSRSNEGSYGYTF,TGTGCCAGCAGCCGGAGTAATGAGGGTTCCTATGGCTACACCTTC
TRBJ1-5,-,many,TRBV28,CASSPGHQGNQPQHF,TGTGCCAGCAGTCCCGGACACCAGGGCAATCAGCCCCAGCATTTT
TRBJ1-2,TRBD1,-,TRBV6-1,CASTVDAGTGGYGYTF,TGTGCCAGCACCGTAGATGCCGGGACAGGGGGATATGGCTACACCTTC
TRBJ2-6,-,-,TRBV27,CASSFGQGISGANVLTF,TGTGCCAGCAGTTTTGGGCAGGGGATCTCTGGGGCCAACGTCCTGACTTTC
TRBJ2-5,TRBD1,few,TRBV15,CATRRQQGSGETQYF,TGTGCCACCAGAAGACAACAGGGGTCAGGCGAGACCCAGTACTTC
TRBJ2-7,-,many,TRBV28,CASTLSDGPLTYEQYF,TGTGCCAGCACCCTCAGCGATGGGCCCCTTACCTACGAGCAGTACTTC
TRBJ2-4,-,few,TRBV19,CAARAGGENIQYF,TGTGCCGCACGAGCAGGGGGGGAAAACATTCAGTACTTC
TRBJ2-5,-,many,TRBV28,CASSFFETQYF,TGTGCCAGCAGTTTCTTCGAGACCCAGTACTTC
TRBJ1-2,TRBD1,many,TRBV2,CASSDPGQVYGYTF,TGTGCCAGCAGTGACCCGGGACAGGTCTATGGCTACACCTTC
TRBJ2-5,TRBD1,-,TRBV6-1,CASSPTGTGGWEKYF,TGTGCCAGCAGTCCGACTGGGACAGGGGGCTGGGAAAAGTACTTC
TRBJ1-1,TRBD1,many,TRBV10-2,CASGLTGETEAFF,TGCGCCAGCGGCTTGACAGGGGAAACTGAAGCTTTCTTT
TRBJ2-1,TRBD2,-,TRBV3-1,CASSQDGTKPHNEQFF,TGTGCCAGCAGCCAAGATGGGACTAAGCCCCACAATGAGCAGTTCTTC
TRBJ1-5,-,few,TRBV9,CASSVAEAGTQHF,TGTGCCAGCAGCGTAGCTGAGGCCGGGACCCAGCATTTT
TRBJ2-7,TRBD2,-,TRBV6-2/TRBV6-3,CASSYGTSGNGAYEQYF,TGTGCCAGCAGCTACGGGACTAGCGGGAATGGTGCCTACGAGCAGTACTTC
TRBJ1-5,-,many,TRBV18,CASYTGRPQHF,TGTGCCAGTTATACGGGAAGGCCCCAGCATTTT
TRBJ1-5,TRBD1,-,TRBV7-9,CASNTGGPNQPQHF,TGTGCCAGCAACACAGGGGGCCCCAATCAGCCCCAGCATTTT
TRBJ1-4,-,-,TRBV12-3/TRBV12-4,CASSSREDTNEKLFF,TGTGCCAGCAGCTCAAGGGAAGATACTAATGAAAAACTGTTTTTT
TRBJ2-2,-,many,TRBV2,CASGLSTGELFF,TGTGCCAGCGGACTTAGCACCGGGGAGCTGTTTTTT
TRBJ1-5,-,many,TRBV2,CASSPGHPNQPQHF,TGTGCCAGCAGTCCGGGACACCCGAATCAGCCCCAGCATTTT
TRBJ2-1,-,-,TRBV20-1,CSAIRPSYNEQFF,TGCAGTGCTATCCGGCCTTCCTACAATGAGCAGTTCTTC
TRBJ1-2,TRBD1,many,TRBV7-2,CASSLKWDSLYGYTF,TGTGCCAGCAGCTTAAAGTGGGACAGTCTTTATGGCTACACCTTC
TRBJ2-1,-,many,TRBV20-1,CSLTGAPTYNEQFF,TGCAGTCTAACGGGGGCGCCTACCTACAATGAGCAGTTCTTC
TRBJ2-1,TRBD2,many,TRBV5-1,CASSLELADSYNEQFF,TGCGCCAGCAGCTTGGAGCTAGCGGACTCCTACAATGAGCAGTTCTTC
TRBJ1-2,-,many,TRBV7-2,CASSSPGLRYTF,TGTGCCAGCAGCTCGCCCGGACTTCGCTACACCTTC
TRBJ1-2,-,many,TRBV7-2,CASSLGEGGYTF,TGTGCCAGCAGCTTAGGAGAAGGCGGCTACACCTTC
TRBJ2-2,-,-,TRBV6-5,CASSYTQGSGELFF,TGTGCCAGCAGTTACACCCAGGGATCCGGGGAGCTGTTTTTT
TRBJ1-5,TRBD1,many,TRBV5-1,CASSPTGQSSQPQHF,TGCGCCAGCAGCCCTACGGGACAGTCGTCTCAGCCCCAGCATTTT
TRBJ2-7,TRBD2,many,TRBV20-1,CSARDPAGAVEQYF,TGCAGTGCTAGAGATCCGGCGGGAGCGGTCGAGCAGTACTTC
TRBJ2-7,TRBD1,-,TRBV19,CASSTGTGNYEQYF,TGTGCCAGTAGTACTGGGACAGGTAACTACGAGCAGTACTTC
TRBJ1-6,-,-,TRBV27,CASRTENSPLHF,TGTGCCAGTAGGACAGAAAATTCACCCCTCCACTTT
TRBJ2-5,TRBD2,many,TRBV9,CASSSPGLAGAETQYF,TGTGCCAGCAGCTCACCGGGACTAGCGGGAGCGGAGACCCAGTACTTC
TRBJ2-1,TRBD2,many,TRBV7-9,CASSSRLAGQEEQFF,TGTGCCAGCAGCTCGAGACTAGCGGGGCAAGAAGAGCAGTTCTTC
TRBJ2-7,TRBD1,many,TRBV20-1,CSAPDGQGPPYEQYF,TGCAGTGCCCCGGATGGACAGGGTCCCCCCTACGAGCAGTACTTC
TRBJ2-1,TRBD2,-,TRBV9,CASSVAGGGLDNEQFF,TGTGCCAGCAGCGTAGCTGGGGGAGGACTAGACAATGAGCAGTTCTTC
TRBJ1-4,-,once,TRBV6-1,CASMRDRDLKDEKLFF,TGTGCCAGCATGAGAGATCGGGACCTCAAGGATGAAAAACTGTTTTTT
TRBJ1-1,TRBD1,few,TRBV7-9,CASSSNPGQGENTEAFF,TGTGCCAGCAGCTCTAATCCGGGACAGGGGGAGAACACTGAAGCTTTCTTT
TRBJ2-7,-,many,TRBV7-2,CASSPRGAYEQYF,TGTGCCAGCAGCCCTAGGGGGGCGTACGAGCAGTACTTC